The 5 T cell receptor beta chains reported below all come from one sample, sequenced in a study of persistence of HIV-infected CD4 T cells. These receptors have no identified antigens. Sequencing used immunoSEQ version 4 in survey mode. Here immunoSEQ multiplex PCR was the method, and the copy in TCRdb shows in-frame clones only, minus some. This table has about 36,000 clones, approximately 87% appearing once. The stimulus was an HIV-1 Gag 15-mer peptide pool, 0.85 to 1 ug/peptide/mL. Memory cells lacking CD40L and CD69 with high CD45RO were sorted. The sequences come from cultured CD4+ T cells from PBMCs, collected from a patient who received antiretroviral therapy. The receptors here all came from an adult with HIV. The donor label of this sample is uncertain.

The J gene is TRBJ2-1, the V gene TRBV29-1; D remains unclear. This CDR3 is 14 amino acids long. Germline V gene data show CDR1 as SQVTM and CDR2 as ANQGSEA. V was trimmed by 3 bases and J by 5 bases, leaving 14 bases between them. This chain's CDR3 is CSVDWQSQDNEQFF. CDR3 DNA: TGCAGCGTTGACTGGCAGTCCCAAGACAATGAGCAGTTCTTC.

This clone was detected once. The genes are TRBV18 and TRBJ1-5, with D maybe TRBD1 (5 bases). Germline values: CDR1 KGHSH, CDR2 LQKENI. The CDR3 consists of 14 residues. V was clipped by 6 bases and J by 0 bases, with 9 bases between them. CDR3 loop: CASSTGDSNQPQHF. The DNA of the CDR3 is TGTGCCAGCTCTACGGGGGATAGCAATCAGCCCCAGCATTTT.

The J gene is TRBJ1-2, the V gene TRBV3-1 (or the pseudogene TRBV3-2); the D is unclear. Trimming shortened V by 2 bases and J by 5 bases, and 12 bases separated the two germline ends. Germline assignment: CDR1 LGHDT and CDR2 YNNKEL (reference sequence). There are 14 residues in the CDR3. The CDR3 sequence: CASSQIASRYGYTF. CDR3 nucleotide sequence: TGTGCCAGCAGCCAAATTGCCTCAAGATATGGCTACACCTTC.

The chain uses TRBV28 and TRBJ1-4; D perhaps matches TRBD1 (5 bases). The germline V gene has CDR1 MDHEN and CDR2 SYDVKM. The CDR3 runs to 14 residues. V dropped 7 bases and J dropped 7 bases, with 16 bases sitting between them. CDR3 DNA sequence: TGTGCCAGCAACCCCCCCGGGGGAAGTGAAAAACTGTTTTTT. Translating it yields CASNPPGGSEKLFF.

J is TRBJ2-1 and V is TRBV14; the D gene is possibly TRBD2 (6 bases). Germline CDR1 is SGHDN and CDR2 is FVKESK. The V end lost 4 bases, the J end lost 5 bases, and 9 bases lay between the germline ends. CDR3 length equals 13 residues. CDR3 loop: CASSPGLNNEQFF. As DNA, the CDR3 is TGTGCCAGCAGCCCGGGACTGAACAATGAGCAGTTCTTC.